A single sample is the source of the 3 T cell receptor beta chains below, sequenced in a study of T cell responses to AZD1222 COVID-19 vaccine. The data were produced by immunoSEQ multiplex PCR, yet TCRdb's version contains in-frame clones alone and is incomplete. The sample yields around 150,000 clones, more than 85% seen once. This specimen consisted of peripheral blood, obtained 28 days after the second AZD1222 dose. The receptors shown here come from an adult who received the AZD1222 COVID-19 vaccine.

The chain employs TRBV18 and TRBJ2-2; D may be TRBD2 (6 bases). The CDR3 is 13 residues long. V lost 3 bases, J lost 7 bases, and 9 bases lay in between. Germline V CDR1 and CDR2: KGHSH, LQKENI. CDR3 protein: CASSPEGDGELFF. As DNA, the CDR3 is TGTGCCAGCTCACCGGAGGGCGACGGGGAGCTGTTTTTT.

The V call is TRBV29-1, the J call TRBJ2-7; D ambiguous. The V end lost 4 bases, the J end lost 7 bases, and 11 bases lay between the germline ends. This CDR3 region has 11 residues. Germline values: CDR1 SQVTM, CDR2 ANQGSEA. Written as DNA, the CDR3 is TGCAGCGTTGGCTTAGGTGGGGAGCAGTACTTC. This codes for CSVGLGGEQYF.

The chain joins TRBV5-3 to TRBJ1-2, with no clear D. TRBV5-3 is reported as an ORF; its role is uncertain. This CDR3 is built from 13 residues. Trimming pared 1 base from V and 0 bases from J, leaving 4 bases between. CDR3 residues: CARSLPANYGYTF. CDR3 sequence (DNA): TGTGCCAGAAGCTTGCCGGCTAACTATGGCTACACCTTC.